The subject of this entry is one T cell receptor (beta chain). The trim removed 4 bases at V and 5 bases at J, leaving 14 bases unmatched. CDR3 length equals 17 residues. Germline V lookup: CDR1 LGHNA, CDR2 YSLEER. This sample is part of a study of cytomegalovirus exposure and HLA in healthy donors. In the study overall: The same platform used for the roughly 610 first-cohort repertoires was also used for the 120 or so validation repertoires, as a later analysis reported.

Repertoires were generated with immunoSEQ multiplex PCR, while TCRdb's copy carries only in-frame clones and drops some. The data contain roughly 170,000 clones, 84% of them singletons. This receptor was obtained from a young woman in good health and CMV-seropositive. V and J are TRBV4-3 and TRBJ2-5; 9 bases are shared with TRBD2. Sequenced material: PBMCs. The CDR3 DNA reads as TGCGCCAGCAGCCGAGGCGGGGGGGCGAACCGGTGGGAGACCCAGTACTTC. This codes for CASSRGGGANRWETQYF.